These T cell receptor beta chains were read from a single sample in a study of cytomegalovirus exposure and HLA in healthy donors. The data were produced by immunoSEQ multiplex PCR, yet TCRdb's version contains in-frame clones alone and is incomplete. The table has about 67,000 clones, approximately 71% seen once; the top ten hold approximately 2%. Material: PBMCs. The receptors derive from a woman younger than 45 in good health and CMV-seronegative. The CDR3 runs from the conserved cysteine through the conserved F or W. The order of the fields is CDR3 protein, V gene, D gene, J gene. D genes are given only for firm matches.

CDR3: CASSLGGDTDTQYF; V: TRBV5-4; D: TRBD2; J: TRBJ2-3
CDR3: CASSYSEREETQYF; V: TRBV6-5; D: .; J: TRBJ2-5
CDR3: CASSEGAGGLGDTQYF; V: TRBV10-2; D: TRBD2; J: TRBJ2-3
CDR3: CASSQGASGGETQYF; V: TRBV4-2; D: TRBD2; J: TRBJ2-5
CDR3: CSVASGVTDTQYF; V: TRBV29-1; D: TRBD2; J: TRBJ2-3
CDR3: CASGQGVDTQYF; V: TRBV12-5; D: TRBD1; J: TRBJ2-3
CDR3: CASSLDRDPGNTIYF; V: TRBV5-1; D: TRBD1; J: TRBJ1-3
CDR3: CASSLGQYSPLHF; V: TRBV5-8; D: .; J: TRBJ1-6
CDR3: CASSFGTHEQETQYF; V: TRBV19; D: .; J: TRBJ2-5
CDR3: CASSQLDLLDYNEQFF; V: TRBV4-1; D: .; J: TRBJ2-1
CDR3: CATNRKAAYGYTF; V: TRBV6-1; D: .; J: TRBJ1-2
CDR3: CASSPRAGRTDTQYF; V: TRBV11-3; D: .; J: TRBJ2-3
CDR3: CASSSGGVRETQYF; V: TRBV5-1; D: TRBD2; J: TRBJ2-5
CDR3: CASSFRGTGANVLTF; V: TRBV5-5; D: .; J: TRBJ2-6
CDR3: CASNLGGAENEKLFF; V: TRBV5-1; D: .; J: TRBJ1-4
CDR3: CASSQERWSDTQYF; V: TRBV4-3; D: .; J: TRBJ2-3
CDR3: CASSQPDRANEKLFF; V: TRBV4-1; D: TRBD1; J: TRBJ1-4
CDR3: CASRAQGRVGGYTF; V: TRBV19; D: .; J: TRBJ1-2
CDR3: CASSPRTPPEQFF; V: TRBV11-2; D: .; J: TRBJ2-1
CDR3: CASSQDQAGGRRYTF; V: TRBV4-1; D: TRBD1; J: TRBJ1-2
CDR3: CASIFQGLNTEAFF; V: TRBV19; D: .; J: TRBJ1-1
CDR3: CASSHRDFSNQPQHF; V: TRBV6-1; D: .; J: TRBJ1-5
CDR3: CASSPRQGSNSPLHF; V: TRBV18; D: TRBD1; J: TRBJ1-6
CDR3: CASSYIWGTYLGEQYF; V: TRBV6-5; D: .; J: TRBJ2-7
CDR3: CAISGRGRRDYGYTF; V: TRBV10-3; D: .; J: TRBJ1-2
CDR3: CASRTPGTGGDKGGMTGELFF; V: TRBV19; D: TRBD1; J: TRBJ2-2
CDR3: CASSRELNTEAFF; V: TRBV11-1; D: .; J: TRBJ1-1
CDR3: CAWSTGANTEASF; V: TRBV30; D: .; J: TRBJ1-1
CDR3: CASSHLAGSSYEQYF; V: TRBV6-5; D: .; J: TRBJ2-7
CDR3: CASSPDRGQPQHF; V: TRBV6-5; D: TRBD1; J: TRBJ1-5
CDR3: CASSTLQRGIDTQYF; V: TRBV6-6; D: TRBD2; J: TRBJ2-3
CDR3: CASSQGGPLHF; V: TRBV6-5; D: TRBD1; J: TRBJ1-6
CDR3: CASSPQGVASDTQYF; V: TRBV5-1; D: TRBD1; J: TRBJ2-3
CDR3: CASSWDSSTDTQYF; V: TRBV5-1; D: TRBD1; J: TRBJ2-3
CDR3: CASSLRAGYEQYF; V: TRBV5-4; D: .; J: .
CDR3: CASRTSGATYNEQFF; V: TRBV6-5; D: TRBD2; J: TRBJ2-1
CDR3: CATDRGFSGNTIYF; V: TRBV19; D: TRBD1; J: TRBJ1-3
CDR3: CAISAGGARNTEAFF; V: TRBV10-3; D: .; J: TRBJ1-1
CDR3: CASSSLTATEAFF; V: TRBV11-3; D: .; J: TRBJ1-1
CDR3: CASSVTGDGYTF; V: TRBV2; D: TRBD1; J: TRBJ1-2
CDR3: CASSASGGSYNEQFF; V: TRBV2; D: TRBD2; J: TRBJ2-1
CDR3: CASSLGDSWNEQFF; V: TRBV27; D: .; J: TRBJ2-1
CDR3: CSVVLDSGQPQHF; V: TRBV29-1; D: .; J: TRBJ1-5
CDR3: CASSESGGSETQYF; V: TRBV10-1; D: TRBD2; J: TRBJ2-5
CDR3: CASSASPDRINYGYTF; V: TRBV2; D: .; J: TRBJ1-2
CDR3: CASRPDTYQPQHF; V: TRBV19; D: .; J: TRBJ1-5
CDR3: CASSYMAARSGELFF; V: TRBV6-5; D: .; J: TRBJ2-2
CDR3: CASSLVGVNNEQFF; V: TRBV7-2; D: .; J: TRBJ2-1
CDR3: CAISERDRGHGYTF; V: TRBV6-6; D: TRBD1; J: TRBJ1-2